What follows are 16 T cell receptor beta chains derived from one specimen sequenced in a study of PD-1 blockade in classical Hodgkin lymphoma. Time point here: cycle 4 day 1 (C4D1), after 6 weeks of nivolumab. All the patients suffered relapse after autologous stem cell transplantation, and brentuximab vedotin exposure differed. Sequenced by immunoSEQ multiplex PCR; TCRdb stores in-frame clones only, minus some. This table has more than 30,000 clones, 77% appearing once. Sequencing was performed on peripheral blood mononuclear cells (PBMCs), taken before the fourth cycle of nivolumab. The receptor set was obtained from a human donor with classical Hodgkin lymphoma.

This clone was seen more than once but under ten times. The V gene is TRBV7-2, the J gene TRBJ2-7; 7 bases fit TRBD2. Germline CDR1 reads SGHTA; CDR2 reads FQGNSA. The trim removed 0 bases at V and 2 bases at J, leaving 4 bases unmatched. There are 15 residues in the CDR3. In nucleotides, the CDR3 is TGTGCCAGCAGCTTAGCGGGGGAGGGGCCCTACGAGCAGTACTTC. Its translation is CASSLAGEGPYEQYF.

This chain links TRBV14 with TRBJ2-2; D is uncertain. With 1 base removed from V and 5 bases from J, the gap between germline ends came to 8 bases. The germline gives CDR1 SGHDN, CDR2 FVKESK. This CDR3 comprises 14 residues. For the CDR3, the DNA is TGTGCCAGCAGCCAAGCTAGGGTAACCGGGGAGCTGTTTTTT. This encodes CASSQARVTGELFF.

This clone was observed a single time. This chain connects TRBV20-1 to TRBJ2-7; D is possibly TRBD1 (5 bases). This CDR3 is built from 11 residues. Germline loops: CDR1 DFQATT, CDR2 SNEGSKA (reference sequence). V lost 2 bases and J lost 3, with 5 bases in between. The CDR3: CSARRGYEQYF. The DNA for the CDR3 is TGCAGTGCTAGAAGGGGCTACGAGCAGTACTTC.

CDR3 residues: CASSKGTGRSDTQYF. The DNA of the CDR3 is TGTGCCAGTAGTAAAGGGACAGGGAGGTCAGATACGCAGTATTTT. The chain combines TRBV19 with TRBJ2-3, with 9 bases identical to TRBD1. Trimming cost V 4 bases and J 4 bases; bases outside gene matches: 6. Looked up from germline, CDR1 is LNHDA and CDR2 is SQIVND (reference sequence). The CDR3 runs 15 residues.

This chain uses TRBV11-1 with TRBJ2-4; 9 nucleotides match TRBD1. Trimming cost V 4 bases and J 7 bases; bases outside gene matches: 5. The CDR3 extends over 14 amino acids. Looked up from germline, CDR1 is SGHAT and CDR2 is FQDESV (reference sequence). The chain's CDR3 is CASSSYRGRNIQYF. The CDR3 DNA is TGTGCCAGCAGCTCCTACAGGGGGCGCAACATTCAGTACTTC.

The chain joins TRBV7-2 to TRBJ2-3; 7 bases are a match to TRBD1. The length of the CDR3 is 15 residues. Losses at the gene ends were 2 bases for V and 2 bases for J; bases not matched to a gene: 4. The V gene's germline CDR1 is SGHTA and CDR2 FQGNSA. Here the CDR3 DNA reads TGTGCCAGCAGCTTACACAGGGGACCCACAGATACGCAGTATTTT. Its protein is CASSLHRGPTDTQYF.

This clone was recorded once. V and J are TRBV6-6 and TRBJ2-1; TRBD1 agrees at 8 bases. V gave up 5 bases and J gave up 8 bases; unmatched junction bases: 11. Germline CDR1 and CDR2: MNHNY and SVGAGI (reference sequence). CDR3 size: 15 residues. CDR3 in DNA: TGTGCCAGCAGTCTCCGAACAGGGGGGAAAGATGAGCAGTTCTTC. Translating it yields CASSLRTGGKDEQFF.

This sequence joins TRBV5-1 and TRBJ1-6; D is uncertain. The V and J ends lost 5 bases and 7 bases respectively, with 22 bases between them. Per the germline V gene, CDR1 is SGHRS and CDR2 is YFSETQ. The CDR3 sequence is 17 residues long. CDR3 residues: CASRKTYRGIGNSPLHF. As DNA, the CDR3 is TGCGCCAGCAGAAAAACGTATAGAGGGATTGGGAATTCACCCCTCCACTTT.

V and J are TRBV7-9 and TRBJ2-6, with 9 bases that match TRBD1. This CDR3 region has 19 residues. V shed 0 bases, J shed 4 bases, and the junction held 10 bases outside the gene matches. The germline CDR1 and CDR2 sequences are SEHNR and FQNEAQ (reference sequence). In DNA, the CDR3 is TGTGCCAGCAGCTTAGCGCGGGGGACAGGGAGGGCAGGGGCCAACGTCCTGACTTTC. As protein: CASSLARGTGRAGANVLTF.

This chain joins TRBV15 and TRBJ1-2, with 9 bases matching TRBD1. CDR3 size: 14 residues. Germline V gene lookup returns CDR1 LNHNV and CDR2 YYDKDF (reference sequence). V was clipped by 1 base and J by 8 bases; unmatched bases: 5. The CDR3 sequence is CATSRVQGAQGYTF. In nucleotides, the CDR3 is TGTGCCACCAGCAGAGTACAGGGGGCGCAGGGCTACACCTTC.

This clone showed up just a few times. The chain combines TRBV5-6 with TRBJ2-3; D call uncertain. Germline CDR1 reads SGHDT; CDR2 reads YYEEEE. The V and J ends lost 1 base and 0 bases respectively, with 9 bases between them. This CDR3 has 15 amino acids. Here the CDR3 reads CASSLSDLSTDTQYF. CDR3 DNA: TGTGCCAGCAGCTTGAGTGACCTAAGCACAGATACGCAGTATTTT.

The chain combines TRBV6-1 with TRBJ2-7, with TRBD1 identical over 9 bases. Germline-derived CDR1 and CDR2 are MNHNS and SASEGT. The CDR3 runs 14 residues. With 6 bases clipped from V and 2 bases from J, the junction kept 5 bases outside the gene matches. CDR3 nucleotide sequence: TGTGCCAGCAGCTGGGGGACAGGGCCCTACGAGCAGTACTTC. Translated, it gives CASSWGTGPYEQYF.

The chain links TRBV6-5 to TRBJ2-1; the D gene could be TRBD1 or TRBD2 (5 bases each). Germline V gene lookup returns CDR1 MNHEY and CDR2 SVGAGI. The CDR3 is 16 amino acids. V lost 3 bases, J lost 5 bases, and 17 bases lay in between. The CDR3 bases are TGTGCCAGCAGTTATTCTAGAACGGGACGGCACAATGAGCAGTTCTTC. This gives the protein CASSYSRTGRHNEQFF.

V and J are TRBV6-1 and TRBJ2-2, with D maybe TRBD1 (6 bases). Germline CDR1 reads MNHNS; CDR2 reads SASEGT. The CDR3 sequence is 15 residues long. Trimming removed 4 bases from V and 7 bases from J, with 16 bases in between. In nucleotides, the CDR3 is TGTGCCAGCAGTGGTACTGGGGGCGTGGGCGGGGAGCTGTTTTTT. Protein sequence: CASSGTGGVGGELFF.

The rearrangement joins TRBV6-6 to TRBJ1-5, with D unresolved. The CDR3 covers 15 residues. V lost 0 bases and J 2 bases, leaving 8 bases between the germline ends. Germline CDR1 is MNHNY and CDR2 is SVGAGI (reference sequence). The CDR3 nucleotides read TGTGCCAGCAGTTACTCGATAAGGGGCAATCAGCCCCAGCATTTT. Translated, it gives CASSYSIRGNQPQHF.

The chain uses TRBV7-9 and TRBJ2-3; D is unresolved. V was shortened by 5 bases and J by 4 bases, with 13 bases between the two germline ends. The CDR3 is 14 residues long. Germline loops: CDR1 SEHNR, CDR2 FQNEAQ (reference sequence). The DNA for the CDR3 is TGTGCCAGCAGCCGAGATAGGAGAGCAGATACGCAGTATTTT. As protein: CASSRDRRADTQYF.